This TCR beta chain appears in the sequencing data of a study of beta chain features in type 1 diabetes. This clone was observed a handful of times. The antigen is unknown. This CDR3 is built from 14 residues. V lost 6 bases to trimming and J lost 4 bases, with 14 bases between them. Germline CDR1 and CDR2: ENHRY and SYGVKD. Sort purity for all populations was recorded as exceeding 98%. As every portion of the isolated RNA was reverse transcribed, the sequencing read expressed TCRB transcripts. TCRdb keeps only in-frame clones here, not all; method: immunoSEQ multiplex PCR. Altogether about 320,000 clones are present, less than 15% being singletons, with the ten largest covering 6.7%. The study, taken as a whole, reports: Naive, central memory and regulatory TCRB repertoires appeared more similar among patients than healthy donors.

The sequence was collected from a man aged 25 to 45 in good health. The chain joins TRBV10-3 to TRBJ2-3; D might be TRBD2 (6 bases). The sequenced sample consisted of central memory CD4+ T cells from blood. The CDR3 coding sequence is TGTGCCATCAGGGACCCCGCGGGGCCAGATACGCAGTATTTT. This sequence encodes CAIRDPAGPDTQYF.